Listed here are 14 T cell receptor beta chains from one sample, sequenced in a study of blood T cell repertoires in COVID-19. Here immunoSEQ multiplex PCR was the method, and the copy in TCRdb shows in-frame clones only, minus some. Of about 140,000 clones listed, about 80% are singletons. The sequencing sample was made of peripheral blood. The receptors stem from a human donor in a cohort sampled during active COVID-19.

The CDR3 is CASSPLQGSSGANVLTF. DNA for the CDR3: TGTGCCAGCAGTCCTCTACAGGGAAGCTCTGGGGCCAACGTCCTGACTTTC. This sequence joins TRBV27 and TRBJ2-6; D might be TRBD1 (6 bases). This CDR3 is 17 amino acids long. V gave up 5 bases and J gave up 0 bases, with 14 bases separating them. Germline lookup yields CDR1 MNHEY and CDR2 SMNVEV (reference sequence).

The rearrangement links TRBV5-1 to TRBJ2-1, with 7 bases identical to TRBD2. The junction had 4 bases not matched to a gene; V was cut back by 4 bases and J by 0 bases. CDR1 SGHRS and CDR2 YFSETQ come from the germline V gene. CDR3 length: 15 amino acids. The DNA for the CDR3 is TGCGCCAGCAGCCAGCGGGGCGACTCCTACAATGAGCAGTTCTTC. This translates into CASSQRGDSYNEQFF.

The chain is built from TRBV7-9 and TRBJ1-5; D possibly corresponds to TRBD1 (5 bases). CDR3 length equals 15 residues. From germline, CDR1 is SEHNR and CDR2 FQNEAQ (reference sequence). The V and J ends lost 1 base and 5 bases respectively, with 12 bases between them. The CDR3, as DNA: TGTGCCAGCAGCTTAGGATGGGGGGACCATCAGCCCCAGCATTTT. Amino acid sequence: CASSLGWGDHQPQHF.

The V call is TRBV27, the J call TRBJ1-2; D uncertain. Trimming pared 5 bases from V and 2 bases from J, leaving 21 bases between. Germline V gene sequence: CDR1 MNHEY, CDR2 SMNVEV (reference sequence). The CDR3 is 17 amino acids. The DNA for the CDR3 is TGTGCCAGCAGTCTCACAAGGACGAGAGGGTACAACTATGGCTACACCTTC. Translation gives CASSLTRTRGYNYGYTF.

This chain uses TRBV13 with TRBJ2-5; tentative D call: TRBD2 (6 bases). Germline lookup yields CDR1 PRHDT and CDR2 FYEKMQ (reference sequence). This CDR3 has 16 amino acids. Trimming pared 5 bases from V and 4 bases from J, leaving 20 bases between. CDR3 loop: CASSTPGSPGVETQYF. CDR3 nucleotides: TGTGCCAGCAGCACACCGGGAAGCCCGGGGGTAGAGACCCAGTACTTC.

CDR3 sequence (DNA): TGTGCCAGCAGCCAAGAGACAGGGCATGGCTACACCTTC. Protein sequence: CASSQETGHGYTF. The chain uses TRBV3-1 (or the pseudogene TRBV3-2) and TRBJ1-2; the match to TRBD1 covers 7 bases. CDR1 is LGHDT and CDR2 is YNNKEL in the germline V gene (reference sequence). After removal of 0 bases from V and 6 bases from J, the junction contained 1 base not matched to a gene. The CDR3 runs to 13 residues.

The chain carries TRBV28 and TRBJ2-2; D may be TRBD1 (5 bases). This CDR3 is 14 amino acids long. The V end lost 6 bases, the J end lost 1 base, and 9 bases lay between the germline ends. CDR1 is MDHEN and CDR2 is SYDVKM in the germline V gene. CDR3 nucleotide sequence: TGTGCCAGCAGGCCCCAGGGGAACACCGGGGAGCTGTTTTTT. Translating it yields CASRPQGNTGELFF. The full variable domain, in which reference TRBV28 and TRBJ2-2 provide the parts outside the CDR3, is DVKVTQSSRYLVKRTGEKVFLECVQDMDHENMFWYRQDPGLGLRLIYFSYDVKMKEKGDIPEGYSVSREKKERFSLILESASTNQTSMYLCASRPQGNTGELFFGEGSRLTVL.

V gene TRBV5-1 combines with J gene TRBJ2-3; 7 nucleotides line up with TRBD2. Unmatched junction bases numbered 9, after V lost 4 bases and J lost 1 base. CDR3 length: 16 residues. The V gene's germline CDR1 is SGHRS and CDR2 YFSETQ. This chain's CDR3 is CASSGTPRGGTDTQYF. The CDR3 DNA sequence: TGCGCCAGCAGCGGTACCCCCCGGGGGGGCACAGATACGCAGTATTTT.

The CDR3 DNA is TGTGCCAGCAGCTTACGACCCAGACAGGGTTACTACACCTTC. This encodes CASSLRPRQGYYTF. The chain employs TRBV7-3 and TRBJ1-2, with 7 bases matching TRBD1. J gave up 10 bases and V 2 bases, and 10 bases lay outside the gene matches. This CDR3 spans 14 amino acids. Germline CDR1 is SGHTA and CDR2 is FQGTGA. Complete variable domain (other parts from reference TRBV7-3 and TRBJ1-2): GAGVSQTPSNKVTEKGKYVELRCDPISGHTALYWYRQSLGQGPEFLIYFQGTGAADDSGLPNDRFFAVRPEGSVSTLKIQRTERGDSAVYLCASSLRPRQGYYTFGSGTRLTVV.

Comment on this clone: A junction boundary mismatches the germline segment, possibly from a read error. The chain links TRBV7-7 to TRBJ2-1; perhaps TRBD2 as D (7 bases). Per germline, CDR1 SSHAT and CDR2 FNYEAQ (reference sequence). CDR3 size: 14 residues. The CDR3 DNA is TGTGCTAGCAGCTTAGTAGTAGGGGGGGATGAGCAGTTCTTC. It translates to CASSLVVGGDEQFF.

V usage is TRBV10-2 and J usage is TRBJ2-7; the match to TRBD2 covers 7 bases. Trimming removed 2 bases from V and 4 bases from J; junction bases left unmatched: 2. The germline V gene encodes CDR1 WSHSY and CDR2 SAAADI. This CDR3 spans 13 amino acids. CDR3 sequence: CASSEGGGYEQYF. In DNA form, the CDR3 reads TGCGCCAGCAGTGAGGGGGGGGGATACGAGCAGTACTTC.

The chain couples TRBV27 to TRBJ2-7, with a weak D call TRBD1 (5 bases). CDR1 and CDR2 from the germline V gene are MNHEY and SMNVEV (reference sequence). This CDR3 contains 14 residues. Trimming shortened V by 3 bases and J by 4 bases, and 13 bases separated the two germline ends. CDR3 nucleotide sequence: TGTGCCAGCAGTTTGACCCGGACATATTACGAGCAGTACTTC. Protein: CASSLTRTYYEQYF.

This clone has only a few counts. CDR3 sequence (DNA): TGTGCCACCGGGGGAGGGGCAGCTAATGAAAAACTGTTTTTT. Residues: CATGGGAANEKLFF. This rearrangement joins TRBV15 to TRBJ1-4, with D possibly matching TRBD1 (5 bases). The germline V gene encodes CDR1 LNHNV and CDR2 YYDKDF (reference sequence). Trimming cost V 8 bases and J 3 bases, with 13 bases left between them. The length of the CDR3 is 14 residues.

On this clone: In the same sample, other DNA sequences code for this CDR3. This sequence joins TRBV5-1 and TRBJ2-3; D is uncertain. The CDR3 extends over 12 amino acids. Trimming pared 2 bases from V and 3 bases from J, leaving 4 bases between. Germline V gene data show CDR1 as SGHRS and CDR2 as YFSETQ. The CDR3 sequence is CASSFGTDTQYF. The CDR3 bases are TGCGCCAGCAGCTTCGGTACAGATACGCAGTATTTT.